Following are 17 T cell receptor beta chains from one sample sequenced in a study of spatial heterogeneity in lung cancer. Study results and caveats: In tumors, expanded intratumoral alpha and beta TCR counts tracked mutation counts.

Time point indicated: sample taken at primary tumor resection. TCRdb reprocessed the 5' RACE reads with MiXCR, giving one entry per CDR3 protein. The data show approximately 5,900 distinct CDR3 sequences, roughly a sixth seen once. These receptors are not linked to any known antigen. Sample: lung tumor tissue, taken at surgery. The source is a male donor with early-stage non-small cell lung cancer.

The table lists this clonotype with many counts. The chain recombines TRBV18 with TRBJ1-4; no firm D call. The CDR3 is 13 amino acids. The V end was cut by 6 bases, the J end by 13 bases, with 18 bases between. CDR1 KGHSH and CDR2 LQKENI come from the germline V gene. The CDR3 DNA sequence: TGTGCCAGCTCGCAAGGAGGAACAGCCACACTGTTTTTT. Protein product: CASSQGGTATLFF.

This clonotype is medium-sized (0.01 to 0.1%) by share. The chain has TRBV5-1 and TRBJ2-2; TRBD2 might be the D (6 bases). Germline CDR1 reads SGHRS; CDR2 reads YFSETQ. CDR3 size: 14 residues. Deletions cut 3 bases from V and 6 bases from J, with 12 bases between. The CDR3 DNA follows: TGCGCCAGCAGCTGGAGACTAGGTCCCGGGGAGCTGTTTTTT. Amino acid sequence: CASSWRLGPGELFF.

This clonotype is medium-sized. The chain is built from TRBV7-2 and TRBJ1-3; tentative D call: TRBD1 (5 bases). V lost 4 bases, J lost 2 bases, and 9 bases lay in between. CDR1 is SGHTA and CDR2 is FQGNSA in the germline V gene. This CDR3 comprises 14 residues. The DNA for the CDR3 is TGTGCCAGCAGCTCAGGGTTAACTGGAAACACCATATATTTT. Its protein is CASSSGLTGNTIYF.

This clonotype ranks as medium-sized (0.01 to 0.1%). CDR3 nucleotides: TGTGCCAGCTCACCACCCGAGGAAGGCTACACCTTC. Translated: CASSPPEEGYTF. The chain combines TRBV18 with TRBJ1-2; D call uncertain. Germline V gene lookup returns CDR1 KGHSH and CDR2 LQKENI. The length of the CDR3 is 12 residues. V was pared by 0 bases and J by 8 bases, with 7 bases between.

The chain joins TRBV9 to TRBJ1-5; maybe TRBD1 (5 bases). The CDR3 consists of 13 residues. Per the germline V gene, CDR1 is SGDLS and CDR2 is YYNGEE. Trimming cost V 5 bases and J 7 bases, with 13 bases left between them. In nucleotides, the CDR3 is TGTGCCAGCAGGGGACCCTGGGGGCAGCCCCAGCATTTT. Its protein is CASRGPWGQPQHF.

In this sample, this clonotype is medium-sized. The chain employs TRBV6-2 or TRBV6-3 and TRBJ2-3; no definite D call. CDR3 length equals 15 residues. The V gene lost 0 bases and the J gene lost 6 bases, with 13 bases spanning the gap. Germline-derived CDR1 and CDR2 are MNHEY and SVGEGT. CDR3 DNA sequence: TGTGCCAGCAGTTACTCGACGGAGCCCTCGGATACGCAGTATTTT. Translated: CASSYSTEPSDTQYF.

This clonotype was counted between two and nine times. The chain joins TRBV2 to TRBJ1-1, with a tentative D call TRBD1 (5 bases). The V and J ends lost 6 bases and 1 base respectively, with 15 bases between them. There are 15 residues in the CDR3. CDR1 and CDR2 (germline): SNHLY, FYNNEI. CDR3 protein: CASRTREGPNTEAFF. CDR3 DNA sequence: TGTGCCAGCAGGACAAGGGAGGGGCCGAACACTGAAGCTTTCTTT.

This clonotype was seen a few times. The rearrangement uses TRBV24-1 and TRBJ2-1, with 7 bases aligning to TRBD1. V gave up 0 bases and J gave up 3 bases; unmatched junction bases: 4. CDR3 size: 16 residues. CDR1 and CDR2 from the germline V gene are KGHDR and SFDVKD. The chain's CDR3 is CATSDLGDRDYNEQFF. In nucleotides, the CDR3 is TGTGCCACCAGTGATTTGGGAGACAGGGACTACAATGAGCAGTTCTTC.

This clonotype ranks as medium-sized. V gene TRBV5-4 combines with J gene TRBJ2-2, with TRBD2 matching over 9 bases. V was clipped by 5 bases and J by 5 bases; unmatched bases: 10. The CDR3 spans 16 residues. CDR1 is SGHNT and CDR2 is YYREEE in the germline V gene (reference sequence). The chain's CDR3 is CASSSGGLAGTGELFF. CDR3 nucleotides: TGTGCCAGCAGTTCCGGAGGCCTAGCGGGGACCGGGGAGCTGTTTTTT.

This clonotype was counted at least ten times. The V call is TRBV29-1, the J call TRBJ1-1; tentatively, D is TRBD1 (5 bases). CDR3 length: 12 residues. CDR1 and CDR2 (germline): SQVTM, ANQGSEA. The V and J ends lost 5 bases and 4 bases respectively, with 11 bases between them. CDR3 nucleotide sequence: TGCAGCGTTAGGGGAGTAGGCACTGAAGCTTTCTTT. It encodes CSVRGVGTEAFF.

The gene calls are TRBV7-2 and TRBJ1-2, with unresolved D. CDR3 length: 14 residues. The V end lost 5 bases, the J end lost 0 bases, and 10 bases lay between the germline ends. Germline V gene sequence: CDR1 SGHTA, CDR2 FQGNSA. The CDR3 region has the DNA TGTGCCAGCAGCCCAGGAGTAGCTAACTATGGCTACACCTTC. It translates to CASSPGVANYGYTF.

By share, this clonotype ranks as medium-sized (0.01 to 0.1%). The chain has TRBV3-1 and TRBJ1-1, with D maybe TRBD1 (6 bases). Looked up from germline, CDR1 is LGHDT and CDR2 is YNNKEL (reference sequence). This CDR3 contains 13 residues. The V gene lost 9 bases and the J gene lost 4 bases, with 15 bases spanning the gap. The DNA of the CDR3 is TGTGCCAGTACAGGGTGGGGGGGCACTGAAGCTTTCTTT. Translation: CASTGWGGTEAFF.

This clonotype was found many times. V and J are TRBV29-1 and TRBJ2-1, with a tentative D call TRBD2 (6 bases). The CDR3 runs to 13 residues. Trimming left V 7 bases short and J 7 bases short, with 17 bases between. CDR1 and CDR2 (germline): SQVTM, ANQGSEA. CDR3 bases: TGCAGCGGCGGTGGGGGGAGCGGTAATGAGCAGTTCTTC. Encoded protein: CSGGGGSGNEQFF.

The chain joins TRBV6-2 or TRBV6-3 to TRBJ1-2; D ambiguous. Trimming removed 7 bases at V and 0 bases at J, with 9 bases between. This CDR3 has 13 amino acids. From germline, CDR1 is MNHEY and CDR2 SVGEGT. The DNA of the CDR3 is TGTGCCAGCACCCCACGACCTAACTATGGCTACACCTTC. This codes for CASTPRPNYGYTF.

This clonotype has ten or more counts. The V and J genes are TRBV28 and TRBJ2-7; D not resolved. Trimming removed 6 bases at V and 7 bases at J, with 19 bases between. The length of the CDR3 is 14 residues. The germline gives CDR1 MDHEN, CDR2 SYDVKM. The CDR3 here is CASRDPGRPGEQYF. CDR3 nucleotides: TGTGCCAGCAGGGATCCGGGCCGTCCAGGAGAGCAGTACTTC. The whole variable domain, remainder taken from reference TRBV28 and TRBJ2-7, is DVKVTQSSRYLVKRTGEKVFLECVQDMDHENMFWYRQDPGLGLRLIYFSYDVKMKEKGDIPEGYSVSREKKERFSLILESASTNQTSMYLCASRDPGRPGEQYFGPGTRLTVT.

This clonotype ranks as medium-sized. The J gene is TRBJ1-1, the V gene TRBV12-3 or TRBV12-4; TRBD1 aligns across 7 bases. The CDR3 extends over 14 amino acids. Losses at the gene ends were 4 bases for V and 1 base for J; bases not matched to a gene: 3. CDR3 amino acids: CASSSTGRNTEAFF. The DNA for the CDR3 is TGTGCCAGCAGTTCGACAGGGAGGAACACTGAAGCTTTCTTT.

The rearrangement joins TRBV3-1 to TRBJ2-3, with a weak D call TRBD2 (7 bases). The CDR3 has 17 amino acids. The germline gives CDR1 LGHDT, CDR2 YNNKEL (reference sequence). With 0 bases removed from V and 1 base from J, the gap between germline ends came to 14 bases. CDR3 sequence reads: CASSQDRGGGGTDTQYF. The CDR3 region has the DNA TGTGCCAGCAGCCAAGATCGAGGGGGGGGAGGCACAGATACGCAGTATTTT.